Each of the 3 T cell receptor beta chains below was sequenced from the same sample in a study of cytomegalovirus exposure and HLA in healthy donors. The PCR ran on 60 Vbeta and 13 Jbeta primers. Data came from immunoSEQ multiplex PCR; TCRdb stores just in-frame clones and leaves some out. The data hold approximately 120,000 clones, with roughly 69% observed a single time. The sequenced material came from PBMCs. All receptors come from a human donor in good health.

This clone was picked up one time. At one boundary the junction diverges from the germline segment, which might be a read error. The chain employs TRBV29-1 and TRBJ2-5, with TRBD1 as a possible D gene (6 bases). The end of the DNA fits TRBJ2-7 better, so the J call may be wrong. Per the germline V gene, CDR1 is SQVTM and CDR2 is ANQGSEA. The CDR3 totals 15 residues. The CDR3 is CSVDVLAGVSNEQYF. In DNA form, the CDR3 reads TGCAGCGTTGATGTCTTGGCAGGGGTCTCCAACGAGCAGTACTTC.

The chain uses TRBV7-6 and TRBJ2-5, with 11 bases identical to TRBD2. CDR3 length: 14 residues. Trimming removed 4 bases from V and 4 bases from J; junction bases left unmatched: 2. CDR1 SGHVS and CDR2 FNYEAQ come from the germline V gene. The CDR3 sequence: CASSSLAGVETQYF. CDR3 bases: TGTGCCAGCAGCTCACTAGCGGGAGTAGAGACCCAGTACTTC.

The DNA for the CDR3 is TGCAGCGTTGGGACAGGGAGGGAAGCTTTCTTT. It translates to CSVGTGREAFF. V and J are TRBV29-1 and TRBJ1-1, with 8 bases matching TRBD1. Trimming cost V 4 bases and J 8 bases; bases outside gene matches: 3. CDR3 length equals 11 residues. Germline-derived CDR1 and CDR2 are SQVTM and ANQGSEA. Full variable domain (missing parts from reference TRBV29-1 and TRBJ1-1): SAVISQKPSRDICQRGTSLTIQCQVDSQVTMMFWYRQQPGQSLTLIATANQGSEATYESGFVIDKFPISRPNLTFSTLTVSNMSPEDSSIYLCSVGTGREAFFGQGTRLTVV.